This T cell receptor (beta chain) was identified during a study of blood T cell repertoires in COVID-19. Study as a whole: Sample material is recorded as cDNA or gDNA derived from T cells, B-cell-depleted T cells, or PBMCs.

Original methodology: Reference gene primer amplification gave estimated nucleated cell counts. Libraries were prepared by immunoSEQ multiplex PCR; TCRdb keeps only in-frame clonotypes and omits some of them. V, J and clone size derive from that table, while D and trimming were established from the DNA sequence. The sample shows fewer than 200,000 clones, about 81% of them seen only once. CDR3 length: 16 amino acids. Germline CDR1 MNHEY, CDR2 SVGAGI. V shed 2 bases, J shed 6 bases, and the junction held 10 bases outside the gene matches. Seattle cases were enrolled at active infection and followed longitudinally.

Sample: peripheral blood. The V call is TRBV6-5, the J call TRBJ2-1; 7 nucleotides line up with TRBD2. The sequence was collected from a woman between 55 and 75 years old with COVID-19, enrolled during active disease. This CDR3 is CASSYLADSESNEQFF. The CDR3, as DNA: TGTGCCAGCAGTTACCTAGCGGATTCCGAGAGCAATGAGCAGTTCTTC.